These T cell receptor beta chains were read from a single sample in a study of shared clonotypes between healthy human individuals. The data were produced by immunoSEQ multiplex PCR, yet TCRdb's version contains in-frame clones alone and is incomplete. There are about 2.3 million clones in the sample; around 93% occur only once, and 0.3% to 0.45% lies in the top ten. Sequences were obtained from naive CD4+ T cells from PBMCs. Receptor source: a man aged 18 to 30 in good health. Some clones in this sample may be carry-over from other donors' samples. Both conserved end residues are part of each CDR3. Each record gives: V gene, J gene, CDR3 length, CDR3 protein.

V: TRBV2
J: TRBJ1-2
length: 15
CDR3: CASSEDRGSSYGYTF

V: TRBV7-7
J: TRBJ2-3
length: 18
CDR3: CASSLGSGGPSGTDTQYF

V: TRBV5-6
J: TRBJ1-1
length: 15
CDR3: CASSLGPDPNTEAFF

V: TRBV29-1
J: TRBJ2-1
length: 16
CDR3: CSVVLAGALSYNEQFF

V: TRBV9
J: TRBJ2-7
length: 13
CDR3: CASSVDGSYEQYF

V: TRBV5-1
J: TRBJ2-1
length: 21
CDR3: CASSLGVWDRPLWDEYNEQFF

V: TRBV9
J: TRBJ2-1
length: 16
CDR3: CASSVGVDSSYNEQFF

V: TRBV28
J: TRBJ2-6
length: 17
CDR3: CASSLGTRSSGANVLTF

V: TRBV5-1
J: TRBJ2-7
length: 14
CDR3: CASSFGTRAYEQYF

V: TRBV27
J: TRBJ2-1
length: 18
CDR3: CASSLSGLWGAGRDEQFF

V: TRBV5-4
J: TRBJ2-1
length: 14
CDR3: CASRNGLAGGEQFF

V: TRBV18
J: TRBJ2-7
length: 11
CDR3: CASSPMNEQYF

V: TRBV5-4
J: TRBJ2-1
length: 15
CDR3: CASTVSGRLYNEQFF

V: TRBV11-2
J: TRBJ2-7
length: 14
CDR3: CASSSGTGPYEQYF

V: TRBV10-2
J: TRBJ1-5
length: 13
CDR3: CASKDRAGQPQHF

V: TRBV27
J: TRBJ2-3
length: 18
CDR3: CASRQILIAGGPVDTQYF

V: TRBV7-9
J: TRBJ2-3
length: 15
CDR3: CASSLASASTDTQYF

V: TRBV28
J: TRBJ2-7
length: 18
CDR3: CASSLGGLAGGPFHEQYF

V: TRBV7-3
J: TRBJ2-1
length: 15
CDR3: CASSLNRGGYNEQFF

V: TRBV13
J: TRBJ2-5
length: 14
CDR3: CASSLDDREGTQYF

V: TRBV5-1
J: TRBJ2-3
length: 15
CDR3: CASSLGNGKGDTQYF

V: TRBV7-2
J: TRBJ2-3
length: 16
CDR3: CASSLPLAGGLDTQYF

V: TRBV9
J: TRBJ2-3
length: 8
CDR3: CASSPLYF

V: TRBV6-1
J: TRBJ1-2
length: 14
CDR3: CASSEETGVGGYTF

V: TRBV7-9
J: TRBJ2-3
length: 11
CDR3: CASSFGHTQYF

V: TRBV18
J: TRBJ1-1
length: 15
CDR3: CASSQGRGSNTEAFF

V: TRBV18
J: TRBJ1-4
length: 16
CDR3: CASSPRRGNLDEKLFF